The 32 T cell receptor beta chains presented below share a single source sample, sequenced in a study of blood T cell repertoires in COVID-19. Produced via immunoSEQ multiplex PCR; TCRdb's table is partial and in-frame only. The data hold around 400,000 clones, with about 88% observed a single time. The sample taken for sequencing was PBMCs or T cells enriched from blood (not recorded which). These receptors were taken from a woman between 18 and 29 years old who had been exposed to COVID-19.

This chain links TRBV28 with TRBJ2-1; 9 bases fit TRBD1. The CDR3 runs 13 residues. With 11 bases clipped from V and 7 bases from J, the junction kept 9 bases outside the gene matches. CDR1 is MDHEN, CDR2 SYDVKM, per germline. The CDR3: CASRDREINEQFF. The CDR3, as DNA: TGTGCCTCCCGGGACAGGGAAATTAATGAGCAGTTCTTC.

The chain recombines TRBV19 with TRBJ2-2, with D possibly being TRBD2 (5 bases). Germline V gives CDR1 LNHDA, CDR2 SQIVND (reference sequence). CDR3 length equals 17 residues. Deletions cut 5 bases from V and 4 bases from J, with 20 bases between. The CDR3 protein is CASSSSLARALTGELFF. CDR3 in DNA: TGTGCCAGTAGTTCGAGCCTAGCAAGGGCCCTCACCGGGGAGCTGTTTTTT.

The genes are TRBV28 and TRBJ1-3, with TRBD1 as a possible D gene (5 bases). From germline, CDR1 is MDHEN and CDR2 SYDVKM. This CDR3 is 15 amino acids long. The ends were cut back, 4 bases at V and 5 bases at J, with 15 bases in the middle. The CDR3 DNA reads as TGTGCCAGCAGTTCTACAGGAATTCGGAGAAACACCATATATTTT. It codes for CASSSTGIRRNTIYF.

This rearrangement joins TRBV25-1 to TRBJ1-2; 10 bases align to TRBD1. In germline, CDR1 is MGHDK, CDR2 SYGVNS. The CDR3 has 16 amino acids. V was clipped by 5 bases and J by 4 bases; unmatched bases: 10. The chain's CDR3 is CASSKGWDRGPYGYTF. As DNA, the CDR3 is TGTGCCAGCAGTAAAGGGTGGGACAGGGGCCCCTATGGCTACACCTTC.

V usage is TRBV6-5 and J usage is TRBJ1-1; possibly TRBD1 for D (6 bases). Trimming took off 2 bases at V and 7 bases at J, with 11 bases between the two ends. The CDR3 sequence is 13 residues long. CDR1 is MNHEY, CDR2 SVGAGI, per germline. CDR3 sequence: CASSYGETGEAFF. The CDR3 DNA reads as TGTGCCAGCAGTTACGGAGAGACAGGTGAAGCTTTCTTT.

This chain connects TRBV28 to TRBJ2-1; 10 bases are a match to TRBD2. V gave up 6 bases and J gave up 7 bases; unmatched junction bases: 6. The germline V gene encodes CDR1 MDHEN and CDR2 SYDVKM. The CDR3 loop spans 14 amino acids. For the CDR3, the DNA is TGTGCCAGCAGAGAAGCTAGCGGGGGAAATGAGCAGTTCTTC. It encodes CASREASGGNEQFF.

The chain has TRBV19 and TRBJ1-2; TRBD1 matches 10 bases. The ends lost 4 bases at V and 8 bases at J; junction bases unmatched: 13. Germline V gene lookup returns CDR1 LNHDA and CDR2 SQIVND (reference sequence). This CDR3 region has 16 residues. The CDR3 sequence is CASSRGTTGGLSGYTF. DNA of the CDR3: TGTGCCAGTAGTAGGGGCACGACAGGGGGCCTCTCGGGCTACACCTTC.

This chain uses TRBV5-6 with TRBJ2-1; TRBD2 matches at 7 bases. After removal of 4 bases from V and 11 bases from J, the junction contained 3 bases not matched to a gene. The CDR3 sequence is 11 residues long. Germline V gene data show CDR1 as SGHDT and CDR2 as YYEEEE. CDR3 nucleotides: TGTGCCAGCAGCCTCGGGACTAAGCAGTTCTTC. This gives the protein CASSLGTKQFF.

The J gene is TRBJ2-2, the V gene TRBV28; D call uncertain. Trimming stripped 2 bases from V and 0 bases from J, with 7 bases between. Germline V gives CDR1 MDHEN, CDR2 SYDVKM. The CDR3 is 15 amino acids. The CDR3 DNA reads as TGTGCCAGCAGTTTAGGGCTTCCGAACACCGGGGAGCTGTTTTTT. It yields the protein CASSLGLPNTGELFF.

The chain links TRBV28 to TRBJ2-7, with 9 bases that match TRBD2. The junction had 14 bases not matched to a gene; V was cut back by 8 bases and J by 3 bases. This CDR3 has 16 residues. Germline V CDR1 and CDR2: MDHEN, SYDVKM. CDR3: CASRNPSGIKGYEQYF. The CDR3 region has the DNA TGTGCCAGCCGCAATCCTAGCGGGATTAAGGGCTACGAGCAGTACTTC.

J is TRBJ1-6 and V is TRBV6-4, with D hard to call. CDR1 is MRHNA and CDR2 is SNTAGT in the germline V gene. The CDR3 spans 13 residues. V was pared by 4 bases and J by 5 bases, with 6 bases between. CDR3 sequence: CASSVRDNSPLHF. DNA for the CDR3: TGTGCCAGCAGTGTCCGTGATAATTCACCCCTCCACTTT.

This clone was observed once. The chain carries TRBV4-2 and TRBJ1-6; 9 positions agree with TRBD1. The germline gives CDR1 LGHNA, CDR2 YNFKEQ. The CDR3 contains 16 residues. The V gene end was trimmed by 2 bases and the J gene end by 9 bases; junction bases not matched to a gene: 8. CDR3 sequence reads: CASSQSGGQGGSPLHF. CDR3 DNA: TGTGCCAGCAGCCAAAGTGGGGGACAGGGAGGTTCACCCCTCCACTTT.

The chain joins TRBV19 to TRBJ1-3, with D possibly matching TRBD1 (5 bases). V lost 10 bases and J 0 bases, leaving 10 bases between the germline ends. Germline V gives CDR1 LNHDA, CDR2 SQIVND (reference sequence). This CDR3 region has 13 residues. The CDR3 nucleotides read TGTGCCATCGGACACCGCTCTGGAAACACCATATATTTT. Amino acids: CAIGHRSGNTIYF.

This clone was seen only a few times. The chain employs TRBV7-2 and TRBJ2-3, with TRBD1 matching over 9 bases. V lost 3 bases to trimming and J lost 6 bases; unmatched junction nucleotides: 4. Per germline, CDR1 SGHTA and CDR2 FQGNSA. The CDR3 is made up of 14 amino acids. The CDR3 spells CASSFRQGVDTQYF. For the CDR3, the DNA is TGTGCCAGCAGCTTTCGACAGGGGGTCGATACGCAGTATTTT.

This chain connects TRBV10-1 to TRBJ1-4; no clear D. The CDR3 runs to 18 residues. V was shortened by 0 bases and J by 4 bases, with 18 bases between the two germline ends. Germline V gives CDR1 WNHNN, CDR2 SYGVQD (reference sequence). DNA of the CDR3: TGCGCCAGCAGTGAGTCTAATGCTCCAATCCAACATAATGAAAAACTGTTTTTT. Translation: CASSESNAPIQHNEKLFF.

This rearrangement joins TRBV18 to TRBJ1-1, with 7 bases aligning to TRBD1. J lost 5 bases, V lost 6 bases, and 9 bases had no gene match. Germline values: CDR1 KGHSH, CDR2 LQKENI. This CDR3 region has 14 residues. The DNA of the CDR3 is TGTGCCAGCTCTCCGACAGGGTTGAGGACTGAAGCTTTCTTT. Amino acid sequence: CASSPTGLRTEAFF.

CDR3 residues: CASSLGLADTQYF. The DNA for the CDR3 is TGTGCCAGCAGCTTAGGACTAGCAGATACGCAGTATTTT. This chain links TRBV7-2 with TRBJ2-3; TRBD2 might be the D (6 bases). Germline V CDR1 and CDR2: SGHTA, FQGNSA. The CDR3 totals 13 residues. With 1 base removed from V and 4 bases from J, the gap between germline ends came to 6 bases.

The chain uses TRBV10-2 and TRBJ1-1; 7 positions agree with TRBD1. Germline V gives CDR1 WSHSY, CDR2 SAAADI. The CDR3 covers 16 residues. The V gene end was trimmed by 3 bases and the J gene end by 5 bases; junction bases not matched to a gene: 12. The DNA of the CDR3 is TGCGCCAGCAGTGACCTCGGCAGGGGGAGTGAGACTGAAGCTTTCTTT. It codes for CASSDLGRGSETEAFF.

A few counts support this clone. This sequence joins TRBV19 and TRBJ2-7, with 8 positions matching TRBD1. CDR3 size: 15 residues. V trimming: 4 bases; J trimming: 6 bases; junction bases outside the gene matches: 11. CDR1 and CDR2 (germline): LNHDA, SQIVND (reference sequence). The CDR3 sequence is CASSTRGPGGREQYF. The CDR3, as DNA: TGTGCCAGTAGTACTCGAGGCCCAGGGGGCCGCGAGCAGTACTTC.

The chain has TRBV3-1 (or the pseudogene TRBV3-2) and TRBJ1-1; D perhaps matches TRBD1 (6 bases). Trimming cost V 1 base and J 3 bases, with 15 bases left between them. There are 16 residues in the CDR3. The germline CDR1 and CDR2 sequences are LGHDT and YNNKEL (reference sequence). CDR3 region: CASSQVFQGRDTEAFF. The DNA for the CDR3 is TGTGCCAGCAGCCAAGTATTCCAGGGGAGGGACACTGAAGCTTTCTTT.

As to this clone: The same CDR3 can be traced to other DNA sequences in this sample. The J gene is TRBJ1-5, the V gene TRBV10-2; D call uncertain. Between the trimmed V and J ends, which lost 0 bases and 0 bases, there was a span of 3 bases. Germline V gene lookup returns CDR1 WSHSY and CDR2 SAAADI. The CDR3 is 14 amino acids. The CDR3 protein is CASSESHSNQPQHF. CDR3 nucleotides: TGCGCCAGCAGTGAGTCCCATAGCAATCAGCCCCAGCATTTT.

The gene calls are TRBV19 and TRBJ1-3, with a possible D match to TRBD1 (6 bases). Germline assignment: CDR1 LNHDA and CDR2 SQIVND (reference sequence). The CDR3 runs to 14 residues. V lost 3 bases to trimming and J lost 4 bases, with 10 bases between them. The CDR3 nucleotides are TGTGCCAGTAGTATGGCAGGGGACGGAAACACCATATATTTT. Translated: CASSMAGDGNTIYF.

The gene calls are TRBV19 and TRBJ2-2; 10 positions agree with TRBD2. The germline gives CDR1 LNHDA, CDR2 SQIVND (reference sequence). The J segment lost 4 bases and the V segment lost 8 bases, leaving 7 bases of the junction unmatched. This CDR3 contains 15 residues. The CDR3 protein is CASSLAGRVTGELFF. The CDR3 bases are TGTGCCAGTTCACTAGCGGGGAGAGTCACCGGGGAGCTGTTTTTT.

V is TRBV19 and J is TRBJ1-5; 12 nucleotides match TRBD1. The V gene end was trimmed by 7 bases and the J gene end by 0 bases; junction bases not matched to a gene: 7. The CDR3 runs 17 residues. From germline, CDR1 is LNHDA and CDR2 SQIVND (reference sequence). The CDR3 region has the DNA TGTGCCAGTATGGGGACAGGGGGCTCCTCTAGCAATCAGCCCCAGCATTTT. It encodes CASMGTGGSSSNQPQHF.

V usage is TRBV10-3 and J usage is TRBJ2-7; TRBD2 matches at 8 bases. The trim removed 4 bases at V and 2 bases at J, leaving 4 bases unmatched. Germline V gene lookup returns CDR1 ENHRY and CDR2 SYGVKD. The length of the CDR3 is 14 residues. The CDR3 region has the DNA TGTGCCATCAGTGGGGTAGCGGGACCCTACGAGCAGTACTTC. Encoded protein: CAISGVAGPYEQYF.

The CDR3 loop is CASSFRQGSEAFF. In DNA form, the CDR3 reads TGTGCCAGTAGTTTCCGACAGGGTAGTGAAGCTTTCTTT. The V and J genes are TRBV19 and TRBJ1-1; 7 nucleotides line up with TRBD1. Trimming removed 5 bases from V and 7 bases from J; junction bases left unmatched: 7. The CDR3 spans 13 residues. Germline V gene data show CDR1 as LNHDA and CDR2 as SQIVND (reference sequence).

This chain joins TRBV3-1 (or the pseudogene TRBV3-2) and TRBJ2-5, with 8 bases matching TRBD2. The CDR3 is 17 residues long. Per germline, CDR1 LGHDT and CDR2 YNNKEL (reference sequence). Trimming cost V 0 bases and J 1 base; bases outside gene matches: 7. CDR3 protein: CASSQEVQRGPQETQYF. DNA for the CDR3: TGTGCCAGCAGCCAAGAGGTACAGCGGGGGCCCCAAGAGACCCAGTACTTC.

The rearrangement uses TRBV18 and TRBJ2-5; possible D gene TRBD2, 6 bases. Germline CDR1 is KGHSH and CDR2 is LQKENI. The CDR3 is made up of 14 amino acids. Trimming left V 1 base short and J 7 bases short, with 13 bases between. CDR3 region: CASSPLDARGTQYF. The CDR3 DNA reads TGTGCCAGCTCACCACTCGACGCGCGGGGGACCCAGTACTTC.

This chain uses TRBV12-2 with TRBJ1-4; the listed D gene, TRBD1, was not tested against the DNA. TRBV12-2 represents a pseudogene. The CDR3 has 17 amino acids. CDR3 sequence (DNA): TGTGCAAGTCGCTATCAAAGTAGGGACAGGGGGAATGAAAAACTGTTTTTT. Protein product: CASRYQSRDRGNEKLFF.

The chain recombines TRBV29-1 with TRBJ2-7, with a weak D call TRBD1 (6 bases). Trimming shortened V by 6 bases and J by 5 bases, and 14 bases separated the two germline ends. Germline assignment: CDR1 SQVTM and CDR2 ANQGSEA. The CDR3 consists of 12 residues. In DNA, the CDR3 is TGCAGCGTCCGGCAGGGGTTCCACGAGCAGTACTTC. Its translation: CSVRQGFHEQYF.

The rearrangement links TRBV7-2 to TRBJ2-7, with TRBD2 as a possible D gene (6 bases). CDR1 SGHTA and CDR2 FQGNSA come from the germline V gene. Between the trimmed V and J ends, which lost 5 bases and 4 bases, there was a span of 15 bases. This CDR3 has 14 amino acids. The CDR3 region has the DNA TGTGCCAGCAGCATATACGCGGGGTCGTACGAGCAGTACTTC. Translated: CASSIYAGSYEQYF.

The CDR3 DNA sequence: TGTGCCAGACTTAAGGACTTTCCGAACAAAGAGACCCAGTACTTC. Translation: CARLKDFPNKETQYF. This chain uses TRBV21-1 with TRBJ2-5; the table's D call of TRBD2 was not tested on the DNA. TRBV21-1 is a recognized pseudogene. The CDR3 is 15 amino acids.